The 18 T cell receptor beta chains in this list originate from one sample, sequenced in a study of blood T cell repertoires in COVID-19. Assay used: immunoSEQ multiplex PCR; TCRdb lists only in-frame clones, some missing. The sample lists fewer than 250,000 clones; 90% to 95% were seen once. Sample: peripheral blood. The receptors were gathered from a man aged 60 to 69 with COVID-19, enrolled during active disease.

CDR3 nucleotides: TGTGCCAGTAGTTACCTGACAGGGGACTATGGCTACACCTTC. It encodes CASSYLTGDYGYTF. The chain recombines TRBV19 with TRBJ1-2; TRBD1 matches at 8 bases. This CDR3 comprises 14 residues. Germline trimming cut 5 bases from V and 3 bases from J; bases unmatched to any gene: 5. Germline-derived CDR1 and CDR2 are LNHDA and SQIVND (reference sequence).

V is TRBV15 and J is TRBJ1-5; possibly TRBD1 for D (5 bases). Per germline, CDR1 LNHNV and CDR2 YYDKDF (reference sequence). V gave up 6 bases and J gave up 3 bases, with 12 bases separating them. The CDR3 length is 14 residues. In nucleotides, the CDR3 is TGTGCCACCAGGGGGGGTGGTTCCAATCAGCCCCAGCATTTT. This encodes CATRGGGSNQPQHF.

The chain is built from TRBV12-2 and TRBJ2-7; TRBD2, as called in the table, went unchecked against the DNA. TRBV12-2 is a listed pseudogene. The CDR3 loop spans 17 amino acids. The CDR3 is CASRRTSGRGRRYEQYF. The CDR3 DNA is TGTGCAAGTCGCCGGACTAGCGGGAGGGGGCGGCGGTACGAGCAGTACTTC.

The V and J genes are TRBV3-1 (or the pseudogene TRBV3-2) and TRBJ2-1; D is uncertain. Looked up from germline, CDR1 is LGHDT and CDR2 is YNNKEL (reference sequence). This CDR3 is built from 17 residues. V lost 2 bases and J 0 bases, leaving 14 bases between the germline ends. The CDR3 nucleotides are TGTGCCAGCAGCCAACCATATCCTCGTAGCTCCTACAATGAGCAGTTCTTC. Translating it yields CASSQPYPRSSYNEQFF.

This chain links TRBV6-6 with TRBJ1-2, with 12 bases aligning to TRBD1. V shed 6 bases, J shed 10 bases, and the junction held 9 bases outside the gene matches. This CDR3 has 14 amino acids. The germline V gene encodes CDR1 MNHNY and CDR2 SVGAGI (reference sequence). CDR3 in DNA: TGTGCCAGCAGGGGAACAGGGACAGGGGGCTTCTACACCTTC. Translated, it gives CASRGTGTGGFYTF.

This chain connects TRBV6-4 to TRBJ1-6; 7 nucleotides match TRBD1. Unmatched junction bases numbered 4, after V lost 4 bases and J lost 10 bases. Germline assignment: CDR1 MRHNA and CDR2 SNTAGT. The CDR3 has 13 amino acids. The CDR3: CASSATGDSPLHF. The CDR3 coding sequence is TGTGCCAGCAGTGCCACAGGGGACTCACCCCTCCACTTT.

This clone was seen a single time. This sequence joins TRBV9 and TRBJ1-2, with 8 bases lining up with TRBD1. J lost 4 bases, V lost 3 bases, and 5 bases had no gene match. Germline CDR1 reads SGDLS; CDR2 reads YYNGEE. This CDR3 is built from 14 residues. The CDR3 loop is CASSGDRGIYGYTF. The DNA of the CDR3 is TGTGCCAGCAGCGGAGACAGGGGCATCTATGGCTACACCTTC. The complete variable domain, with remaining parts taken from reference TRBV9 and TRBJ1-2, reads DSGVTQTPKHLITATGQRVTLRCSPRSGDLSVYWYQQSLDQGLQFLIQYYNGEERAKGNILERFSAQQFPDLHSELNLSSLELGDSALYFCASSGDRGIYGYTFGSGTRLTVV.

This clone was seen more than once but under ten times. This chain links TRBV18 with TRBJ2-1, with 10 bases lining up with TRBD1. The CDR3 length is 16 residues. V lost 3 bases and J lost 10; bases outside the gene matches: 12. The germline V gene encodes CDR1 KGHSH and CDR2 LQKENI. CDR3 DNA: TGTGCCAGCTCACCTGCCGAGACAGGGGGCGCGGGAGAGCAGTTCTTC. It is translated as CASSPAETGGAGEQFF.

The rearrangement joins TRBV5-1 to TRBJ2-4, with D tentatively TRBD1 (5 bases). Trimming took off 5 bases at V and 0 bases at J, with 18 bases between the two ends. Germline lookup yields CDR1 SGHRS and CDR2 YFSETQ. This CDR3 has 17 amino acids. For the CDR3, the DNA is TGCGCCAGCAGAAGACAGCCACAAGAATTAGCCAAAAACATTCAGTACTTC. It codes for CASRRQPQELAKNIQYF.

This clone was seen once. This sequence joins TRBV7-2 and TRBJ2-1, with 15 bases aligning to TRBD2. CDR3 length: 16 residues. After removal of 4 bases from V and 8 bases from J, the junction contained 6 bases not matched to a gene. The germline CDR1 and CDR2 sequences are SGHTA and FQGNSA. The CDR3 coding sequence is TGTGCCAGCAGCTCTTGGACTAGCGGGGGGGTCCATGAGCAGTTCTTC. Translated: CASSSWTSGGVHEQFF.

The V and J genes are TRBV3-1 (or the pseudogene TRBV3-2) and TRBJ1-2; 7 bases map to TRBD1. This CDR3 spans 17 amino acids. Germline V gene lookup returns CDR1 LGHDT and CDR2 YNNKEL (reference sequence). Losses at the gene ends were 0 bases for V and 7 bases for J; bases not matched to a gene: 14. The CDR3 bases are TGTGCCAGCAGCCAAGATCGGACAGGACTCCGCACTCCTGGCTACACCTTC. Amino acid sequence: CASSQDRTGLRTPGYTF.

This rearrangement joins TRBV6-5 to TRBJ2-7; 9 bases fit TRBD1. The CDR3 runs 15 residues. The ends lost 4 bases at V and 7 bases at J; junction bases unmatched: 11. Germline V lookup: CDR1 MNHEY, CDR2 SVGAGI. CDR3 amino acids: CASSSSPGQGGEQYF. In DNA, the CDR3 is TGTGCCAGCAGTTCCTCGCCGGGACAGGGTGGTGAGCAGTACTTC.

The V call is TRBV5-1, the J call TRBJ2-2; 8 bases map to TRBD2. The CDR3 spans 14 residues. The V gene's germline CDR1 is SGHRS and CDR2 YFSETQ. V shed 7 bases and J 7 bases; nucleotides not matched to a gene: 9. CDR3 loop: CASAPGGIDGELFF. In DNA form, the CDR3 reads TGCGCCAGCGCTCCGGGGGGGATCGACGGGGAGCTGTTTTTT.

This chain connects TRBV11-3 to TRBJ1-1; D is undetermined. Germline V CDR1 and CDR2: SGHNT, YENEEA. The V end lost 3 bases, the J end lost 2 bases, and 10 bases lay between the germline ends. The CDR3 spans 14 residues. The CDR3 here is CASSFGGVNTEAFF. CDR3 nucleotide sequence: TGTGCCAGCAGCTTCGGCGGGGTTAACACTGAAGCTTTCTTT.

V is TRBV11-2 and J is TRBJ2-1; 7 bases are shared with TRBD1. The V and J ends lost 5 bases and 4 bases, in that order; junction bases with no gene match: 5. The CDR3 covers 14 residues. Germline values: CDR1 SGHAT, CDR2 FQNNGV. CDR3 residues: CASSIQGPYNEQFF. The CDR3 DNA follows: TGTGCCAGCAGCATACAGGGGCCATACAATGAGCAGTTCTTC.

In DNA form, the CDR3 reads TGTGCCAGCAGCTTGAGGGGGAATTCACCCCTCCACTTT. This translates into CASSLRGNSPLHF. The J gene is TRBJ1-6, the V gene TRBV7-9, with D possibly being TRBD1 (6 bases). Germline V gene lookup returns CDR1 SEHNR and CDR2 FQNEAQ (reference sequence). V lost 3 bases and J 7 bases, leaving 7 bases between the germline ends. The CDR3 totals 13 residues.

This chain connects TRBV19 to TRBJ1-2; 11 positions match TRBD1. The CDR3 contains 15 residues. Germline lookup yields CDR1 LNHDA and CDR2 SQIVND (reference sequence). V shed 2 bases and J 8 bases; nucleotides not matched to a gene: 7. The CDR3 region has the DNA TGTGCCAGTAGTATACCCACGGGACAGGGGGACGGCTACACCTTC. This gives the protein CASSIPTGQGDGYTF.

The V and J genes are TRBV2 and TRBJ2-2; unclear D gene. Deletions cut 7 bases from V and 4 bases from J, with 13 bases between. CDR3 length equals 14 residues. Germline V lookup: CDR1 SNHLY, CDR2 FYNNEI. In DNA, the CDR3 is TGTGCCAGCACTGCCGAGGAAATCACCGGGGAGCTGTTTTTT. The encoded protein is CASTAEEITGELFF.